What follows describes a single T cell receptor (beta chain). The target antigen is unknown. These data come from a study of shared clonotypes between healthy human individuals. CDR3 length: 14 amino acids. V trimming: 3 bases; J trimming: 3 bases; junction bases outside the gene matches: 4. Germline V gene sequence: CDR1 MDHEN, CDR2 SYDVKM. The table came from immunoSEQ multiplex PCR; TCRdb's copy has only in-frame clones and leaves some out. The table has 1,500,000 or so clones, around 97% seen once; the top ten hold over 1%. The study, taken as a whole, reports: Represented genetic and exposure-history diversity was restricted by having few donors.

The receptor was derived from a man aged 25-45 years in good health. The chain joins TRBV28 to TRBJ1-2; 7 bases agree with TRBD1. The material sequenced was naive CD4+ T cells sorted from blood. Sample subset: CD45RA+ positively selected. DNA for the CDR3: TGTGCCAGCAGTTTGGGCAGGGGGGACTATGGCTACACCTTC. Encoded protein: CASSLGRGDYGYTF.